This TCR beta chain derives from a study of T cell responses to AZD1222 COVID-19 vaccine. The assay was immunoSEQ multiplex PCR, and TCRdb's table has in-frame clones only and misses some. The table includes around 95,000 clones, around nine tenths detected once. The length of the CDR3 is 15 residues. Germline CDR1 reads MNHNS; CDR2 reads SASEGT. V gave up 2 bases and J gave up 2 bases, with 9 bases separating them. The receptor was derived from an adult in good health. The sample in question was peripheral blood, obtained on day 0 of AZD1222 vaccination. The V gene is TRBV6-1, the J gene TRBJ2-2; possibly TRBD1 or TRBD2 for D (5 bases each). In nucleotides, the CDR3 is TGTGCCAGCAGTGAATGGGACGGAAACACCGGGGAGCTGTTTTTT. Amino acid sequence: CASSEWDGNTGELFF.